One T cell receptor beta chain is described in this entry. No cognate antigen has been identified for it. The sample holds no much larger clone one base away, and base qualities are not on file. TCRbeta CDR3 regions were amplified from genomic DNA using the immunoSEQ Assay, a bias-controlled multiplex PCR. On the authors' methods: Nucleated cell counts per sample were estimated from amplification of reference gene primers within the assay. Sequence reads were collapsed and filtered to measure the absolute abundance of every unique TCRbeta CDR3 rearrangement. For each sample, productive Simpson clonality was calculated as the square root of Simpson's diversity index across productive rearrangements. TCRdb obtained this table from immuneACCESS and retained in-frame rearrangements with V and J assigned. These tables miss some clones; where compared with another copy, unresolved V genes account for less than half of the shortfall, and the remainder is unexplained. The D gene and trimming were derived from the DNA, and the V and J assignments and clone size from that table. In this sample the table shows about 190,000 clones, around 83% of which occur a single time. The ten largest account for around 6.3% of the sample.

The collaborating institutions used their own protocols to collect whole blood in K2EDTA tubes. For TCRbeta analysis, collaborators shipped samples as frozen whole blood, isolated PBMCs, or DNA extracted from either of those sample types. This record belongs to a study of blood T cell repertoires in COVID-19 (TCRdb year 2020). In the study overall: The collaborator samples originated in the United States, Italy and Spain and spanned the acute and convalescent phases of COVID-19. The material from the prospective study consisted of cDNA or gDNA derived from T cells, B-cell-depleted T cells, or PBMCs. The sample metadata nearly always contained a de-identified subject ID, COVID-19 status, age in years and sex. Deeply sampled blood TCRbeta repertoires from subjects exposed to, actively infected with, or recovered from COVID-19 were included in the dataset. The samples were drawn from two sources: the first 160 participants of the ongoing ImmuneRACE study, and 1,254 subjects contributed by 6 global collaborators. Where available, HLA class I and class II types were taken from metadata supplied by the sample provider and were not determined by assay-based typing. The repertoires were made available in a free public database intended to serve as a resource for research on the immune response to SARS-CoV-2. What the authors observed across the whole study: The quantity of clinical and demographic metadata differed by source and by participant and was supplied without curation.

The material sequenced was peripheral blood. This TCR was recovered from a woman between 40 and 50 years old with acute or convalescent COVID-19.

For the CDR3, the sequence is CASSSPATSGRYEQYF. The DNA reads TGTGCCAGCAGTTCCCCCGCGACTAGCGGGAGGTACGAGCAGTACTTC. The chain employs TRBV27 and TRBJ2-7; the junction holds 13 bases that match TRBD2. Per the germline V gene (reference sequence), MNHEY is the CDR1 and SMNVEV is the CDR2. The CDR3 contains 16 residues, cysteine and phenylalanine counted. Only the CDR3 region is kept as DNA, spanning 48 bases read in frame from base 1. V and J are trimmed by 4 bases and 4 bases, and the gene matches miss 7 bases of the junction.